This T cell receptor (beta chain) is drawn from a study of Graves' ophthalmopathy and Graves' hyperthyroidism. This clonotype was seen repeatedly, ten times or more. The CDR3 has 15 amino acids. Germline assignment: CDR1 MNHEY and CDR2 SVGAGI. Germline trimming cut 0 bases from V and 1 base from J; bases unmatched to any gene: 2. Amplified TCR beta CDR3 regions were obtained using RNA transcripts as template. The workflow started with a first-round RT-PCR run with HTBI primers and then moved on to a second-round multiplex PCR. TCRdb reprocessed the multiplex PCR reads with MiXCR, giving one entry per CDR3 protein. The sample has hundreds of thousands of distinct CDR3 sequences, 15% to 17% seen once.

This chain connects TRBV6-5 to TRBJ2-5; 7 bases are shared with TRBD1. Sequencing was performed on peripheral blood. This receptor was identified in a woman aged 18-35 years with stable Graves' hyperthyroidism. The CDR3 region is CASSYSTGFQETQYF. Here the CDR3 DNA reads TGTGCCAGCAGTTACTCGACAGGGTTCCAAGAGACCCAGTACTTC.